A selection of T cell receptor beta chains follows, all from one sample in a study of OX40 agonist ivuxolimab in advanced cancers. Libraries were prepared by immunoSEQ multiplex PCR; TCRdb keeps only in-frame clonotypes and omits some of them. The sample holds some 99,000 clones, 87% seen once. The sample consisted of CD4+ or CD8+ T cells sorted from blood, taken in a trial of the OX40 agonist ivuxolimab. These receptors came from an adult with an advanced solid tumor such as melanoma, head and neck, liver or kidney cancer. Both conserved end residues are part of each CDR3. Fields, in order: D gene, V gene, J gene, clone size, CDR3 DNA, CDR3 protein. A D gene is named only where the DNA matches it firmly. Only part of the rows carry a size: once, few, many, or a class if the clone is expanded.

NA	TRBV7-2	TRBJ2-6	few	TGTGCCAGCAGCTTAAGGAGGGGTGGGGCCAACGTCCTGACTTTC	CASSLRRGGANVLTF
NA	TRBV11-3	TRBJ2-7	NA	TGTGCCAGCAGCAAACAGGCTGAGGCCGAGCAGTACTTC	CASSKQAEAEQYF
TRBD1	TRBV11-2	TRBJ2-1	NA	TGTGCCAGCAGCTTAGAGCTGCTCGGGACAGGGGCGAACAATGAGCAGTTCTTC	CASSLELLGTGANNEQFF
TRBD1	TRBV5-1	TRBJ2-7	NA	TGCGCCAGCAGCTTGTTTGGGACAGGGGGCTCGGGCGAGCAGTACTTC	CASSLFGTGGSGEQYF
TRBD2	TRBV5-1	TRBJ2-7	once	TGCGCCAGCAGCTTCTTAGCGGGAGGGGCCTACGAGCAGTACTTC	CASSFLAGGAYEQYF
NA	TRBV6-4	TRBJ1-2	NA	TGTGCCAGCAGAGACAGCGCGTATGGCTACACCTTC	CASRDSAYGYTF
NA	TRBV2	TRBJ1-3	NA	TGTGCCAGCGCGGGGGCCGTGTCTGCCTCTGGAAACACCATATATTTT	CASAGAVSASGNTIYF
NA	TRBV6-1	TRBJ1-5	NA	TGTGCCAGCAGAAAGACGGTGGATTATCAGCCCCAGCATTTT	CASRKTVDYQPQHF
TRBD1	TRBV6-1	TRBJ1-5	NA	TGTGCCAGCAGTGCTAGGACAGGGAGTCAGCCCCAGCATTTT	CASSARTGSQPQHF
TRBD1	TRBV6-6	TRBJ2-7	NA	TGTGCCAGCAGTACCCCGGGACAGGGGCCCTACGAGCAGTACTTC	CASSTPGQGPYEQYF
NA	TRBV7-2	TRBJ1-4	once	TGTGCCAGCCGGGATCCGTCAGAAAAACTGTTTTTT	CASRDPSEKLFF
TRBD1	TRBV7-6	TRBJ1-1	NA	TGTGCCAGCAGCCGACCGAAGGGACAGGGTGAAGCTTTCTTT	CASSRPKGQGEAFF
NA	TRBV5-1	TRBJ2-3	NA	TGCGCCAGCAGCTTAAGCGCCACTAGCACAGATACGCAGTATTTT	CASSLSATSTDTQYF
TRBD1	TRBV28	TRBJ2-3	NA	TGTGCCAGCAGTACCCCGCAGGGGGCCGGCACAGATACGCAGTATTTT	CASSTPQGAGTDTQYF
NA	TRBV15	TRBJ1-5	NA	TGTGCCACCAGCTGGGATCAGGGTAGCAATCAGCCCCAGCATTTT	CATSWDQGSNQPQHF
NA	TRBV7-2	TRBJ1-5	NA	TGTGCCAGCAGCTTAGGAGGGCAGTATAGCAATCAGCCCCAGCATTTT	CASSLGGQYSNQPQHF
NA	TRBV11-2	TRBJ2-7	NA	TGTGCCAGCAGCTTAGATCGGAGGGCCTCCTCCTACGAGCAGTACTTC	CASSLDRRASSYEQYF
NA	TRBV27	TRBJ2-1	NA	TGTGCCAGCAGCCAGAGACCGAGCTCCTACAATGAGCAGTTCTTC	CASSQRPSSYNEQFF
NA	TRBV9	TRBJ1-1	NA	TGTGCCAGCAGCGTAGGCCCCACCCAGAACACTGAAGCTTTCTTT	CASSVGPTQNTEAFF
TRBD1	TRBV15	TRBJ1-4	NA	TGTGCCACCAGCATGCCGGGACAGAACGTTGAAAAACTGTTTTTT	CATSMPGQNVEKLFF
NA	TRBV27	TRBJ1-4	few	TGTGCCAGCAGCCCATGGACAGTTGCAACTAATGAAAAACTGTTTTTT	CASSPWTVATNEKLFF
NA	TRBV11-2	TRBJ1-3	NA	TGTGCCAGCAGCTTAGGACGGTCCTCTGGAAACACCATATATTTT	CASSLGRSSGNTIYF
NA	TRBV6-1	TRBJ1-2	NA	TGTGCCAGCAGCGTTATTCGGACGGAGTATGGCTACACCTTC	CASSVIRTEYGYTF
TRBD1	TRBV7-9	TRBJ2-2	NA	TGTGCCAGCAGCCCTCCCGATTACACAGGGGGCACTATCCCCGGGGAGCTGTTTTTT	CASSPPDYTGGTIPGELFF
TRBD2	TRBV7-8	TRBJ2-7	NA	TGTGCCAGCAGCTTAGCTGGGGGAGGGTCCACCTACGAGCAGTACTTC	CASSLAGGGSTYEQYF
NA	TRBV18	TRBJ1-2	NA	TGTGCCAGCTCACCGAAAGGCGGAAACTATGGCTACACCTTC	CASSPKGGNYGYTF
NA	TRBV20-1	TRBJ2-7	NA	TGCAGTGCTAGAGATGAATACGAGCAGTACTTC	CSARDEYEQYF
NA	TRBV5-5	TRBJ1-1	few	TGTGCCAGCAGCATGGGAGGGAGAGTCGGAATAAGGTCTCTAACTGAAGCTTTCTTT	CASSMGGRVGIRSLTEAFF
NA	TRBV9	TRBJ2-2	few	TGTGCCAGCAGCGTGGGGACCGAATTCACCGGGGAGCTGTTTTTT	CASSVGTEFTGELFF
NA	TRBV7-8	TRBJ1-6	NA	TGTGCCAGCAGTGTCGGGCCGGTGAATAATTCACCCCTCCACTTT	CASSVGPVNNSPLHF
TRBD1	TRBV5-6	TRBJ1-2	NA	TGTGCCAGCAGCCCTCGGGACAGGGATTCCTATGGCTACACCTTC	CASSPRDRDSYGYTF
NA	TRBV19	TRBJ2-1	NA	TGTGCCAGTAGTATGAACAGGGTTAACAATGAGCAGTTCTTC	CASSMNRVNNEQFF
NA	TRBV25-1	TRBJ1-1	NA	TGTGCCAGCAGCGGGGTATCGGACACTGAAGCTTTCTTT	CASSGVSDTEAFF
NA	TRBV7-9	TRBJ2-7	NA	TGTGCCAGCACCGGACAGAATTTCTACGAGCAGTACTTC	CASTGQNFYEQYF
NA	TRBV5-1	TRBJ2-3	NA	TGCGCCAGCAGCGGGTGGGGGGCGACAGATACGCAGTATTTT	CASSGWGATDTQYF
TRBD2	TRBV28	TRBJ2-3	NA	TGTGCCAGCGTGGATTCGGGAGCGGGGGCCACAGATACGCAGTATTTT	CASVDSGAGATDTQYF
NA	TRBV5-5	TRBJ1-4	NA	TGTGCCAGCAACCTGTATGAGGGTGAAAAACTGTTTTTT	CASNLYEGEKLFF
NA	TRBV5-6	TRBJ2-2	NA	TGTGCCAGCAGCTTTCCAGGGTCGGGCACCGGGGAGCTGTTTTTT	CASSFPGSGTGELFF
NA	TRBV27	TRBJ1-5	NA	TGTGCCAGCAGGCATAGCAATCAGCCCCAGCATTTT	CASRHSNQPQHF
TRBD1	TRBV18	TRBJ2-5	NA	TGTGCCAGCTCACCGTTCGGGACAGCAGACCAAGAGACCCAGTACTTC	CASSPFGTADQETQYF
NA	TRBV7-2	TRBJ1-2	many	TGTGCCAGCAGCCTTACAGGGCCCTATGGCTACACCTTC	CASSLTGPYGYTF
NA	TRBV19	TRBJ1-3	NA	TGTGCCAGTAGTCCCAGACCCAACAAGGTAAGTGGAAACACCATATATTTT	CASSPRPNKVSGNTIYF
NA	TRBV2	TRBJ1-5	few	TGTGCCAGCAGTGAGAGACTTGGGGCCCAGCATTTT	CASSERLGAQHF
NA	TRBV4-1	TRBJ1-2	few	TGCGCCAGCAGCCAAGATAGGACAACCCGGGGCTACACCTTC	CASSQDRTTRGYTF